Sequencing of this T cell receptor (beta chain) was carried out in a study of memory CD4+ T cells and cytomegalovirus serostatus. The CDR3 has 11 amino acids. Trimming left V 6 bases short and J 8 bases short, with 7 bases between. CDR1 MNHNY and CDR2 SVGAGI come from the germline V gene (reference sequence). Measured with immunoSEQ multiplex PCR; TCRdb has only the in-frame clones, and not every one. The data contain 40,000 to 55,000 clones, around 83% of them singletons. The sort gate was single viable CD3+CD4+CD8-CD45RO+ cells for memory CD4+ T cells. CMV serostatus came from serum IgG against pp150, pp28, p38, p52. In this sample, this clone turned up a few times. This CDR3 is also generated by other DNA sequences in the sample.

The chain employs TRBV6-6 and TRBJ1-4, with D possibly being TRBD1 (5 bases). This clonotype originated in an adult in good health and CMV-seropositive. The sequencing sample was made of memory CD4+ T cells from blood. The CDR3 DNA reads TGTGCCAGCAGGGGGGGGGAAAAACTGTTTTTT. Translating it yields CASRGGEKLFF.